This entry lists 5 T cell receptor beta chains sequenced from one sample in a study of blood T cell repertoires in COVID-19. Profiling relied on immunoSEQ multiplex PCR, and the TCRdb table lists in-frame clones only, not all of them. Among almost 250,000 clones listed, roughly 91% were seen once. The sequenced sample consisted of PBMCs or T cells enriched from blood (not recorded which). The receptor set was obtained from a woman in her 30s who had recovered from COVID-19.

The chain recombines TRBV28 with TRBJ2-2; possible D gene TRBD1, 5 bases. The ends were cut back, 4 bases at V and 0 bases at J, with 9 bases in the middle. The V gene's germline CDR1 is MDHEN and CDR2 SYDVKM. This CDR3 is 15 amino acids long. CDR3 protein: CASSSPRANTGELFF. DNA of the CDR3: TGTGCCAGCAGTTCCCCCAGGGCGAACACCGGGGAGCTGTTTTTT.

This chain links TRBV5-5 with TRBJ1-1; D not certain. CDR3 length equals 11 residues. Per germline, CDR1 SGHKS and CDR2 YYEKEE (reference sequence). The V end lost 3 bases, the J end lost 7 bases, and 7 bases lay between the germline ends. In nucleotides, the CDR3 is TGTGCCAGCAGCTACGGGGATGAAGCTTTCTTT. Amino acids: CASSYGDEAFF.

V is TRBV7-6 and J is TRBJ2-1; 10 bases agree with TRBD2. The junction had 12 bases not matched to a gene; V was cut back by 1 base and J by 0 bases. CDR3 length: 20 residues. Germline V gives CDR1 SGHVS, CDR2 FNYEAQ. The CDR3 DNA reads as TGTGCCAGCAGCTTAGGGCCCAGCGGGAGGGGAGCTATCTCCTACAATGAGCAGTTCTTC. Translated: CASSLGPSGRGAISYNEQFF.

This clone has a single count. This rearrangement joins TRBV3-1 (or the pseudogene TRBV3-2) to TRBJ1-1; D perhaps matches TRBD1 (5 bases). CDR1 LGHDT and CDR2 YNNKEL come from the germline V gene (reference sequence). The germline V and J ends were trimmed by 3 bases and 3 bases, with 14 bases remaining between them. The CDR3 is 15 residues long. CDR3 sequence: CASSQDGHGYTEAFF. DNA of the CDR3: TGTGCCAGCAGCCAGGATGGACACGGGTACACTGAAGCTTTCTTT.

V is TRBV4-1 and J is TRBJ1-1, with 10 positions matching TRBD1. The CDR3 sequence is 15 residues long. Germline trimming cut 3 bases from V and 6 bases from J; bases unmatched to any gene: 7. CDR1 and CDR2 from the germline V gene are MGHRA and YSYEKL. The CDR3 nucleotides are TGCGCCAGCAGCCAGGGAACCGGGACAGGGGCTGAAGCTTTCTTT. Residues: CASSQGTGTGAEAFF.